Shown below are 18 T cell receptor beta chains from a single sample sequenced in a study of OX40 agonist ivuxolimab in advanced cancers. Library creation used the immunoSEQ multiplex PCR assay. Entries here come from immuneACCESS through TCRdb and include only in-frame sequences with V and J called. Some clones fail to appear in such tables; in the studies checked, an unresolved V gene covers under half of the shortfall, and the cause of the remainder is unknown. Here the sample has more than 80,000 clones; roughly 92% occur a single time. The ten most abundant clones make up approximately 2.9% of the sample. The material was CD4+ or CD8+ T cells sorted from blood, obtained in a trial of the OX40 agonist ivuxolimab. These receptors were collected from an adult with an advanced solid tumor such as melanoma, head and neck, liver or kidney cancer.

V usage is TRBV9 and J usage is TRBJ2-2, with TRBD1 identical over 9 bases. The CDR3 runs to 16 residues. CDR1 SGDLS and CDR2 YYNGEE come from the germline V gene. The V and J ends lost 4 bases and 3 bases, in that order; junction bases with no gene match: 7. CDR3 residues: CASSPRDRAYTGELFF. The DNA of the CDR3 is TGTGCCAGCAGCCCCAGGGACAGGGCTTACACCGGGGAGCTGTTTTTT.

This chain links TRBV6-5 with TRBJ1-1; D gene unclear. The CDR3 consists of 14 residues. V was cut by 0 bases and J by 4 bases, with 9 bases left in between. CDR1 and CDR2 (germline): MNHEY, SVGAGI. The CDR3 DNA sequence: TGTGCCAGCAGTTACTCGAGTAGAGTCACTGAAGCTTTCTTT. Translated, it gives CASSYSSRVTEAFF.

V usage is TRBV4-3 and J usage is TRBJ2-1; 10 positions agree with TRBD2. The CDR3 sequence is 18 residues long. CDR1 LGHNA and CDR2 YSLEER come from the germline V gene. After removal of 0 bases from V and 7 bases from J, the junction contained 12 bases not matched to a gene. The CDR3: CASSQDFGAGGLRNEQFF. CDR3 bases: TGCGCCAGCAGCCAAGATTTCGGAGCGGGGGGGCTTAGAAATGAGCAGTTCTTC.

The chain links TRBV9 to TRBJ2-5, with a possible D match to TRBD1 (6 bases). The germline CDR1 and CDR2 sequences are SGDLS and YYNGEE. The CDR3 loop spans 13 amino acids. The V end was cut by 2 bases, the J end by 1 base, with 6 bases between. The CDR3: CASSVTGQETQYF. DNA of the CDR3: TGTGCCAGCAGCGTGACAGGCCAAGAGACCCAGTACTTC. The variable domain in full, completed from reference TRBV9 and TRBJ2-5, reads DSGVTQTPKHLITATGQRVTLRCSPRSGDLSVYWYQQSLDQGLQFLIQYYNGEERAKGNILERFSAQQFPDLHSELNLSSLELGDSALYFCASSVTGQETQYFGPGTRLLVL.

J is TRBJ1-1 and V is TRBV19; the D gene is possibly TRBD1 (5 bases). Trimming removed 2 bases from V and 0 bases from J, with 13 bases in between. This CDR3 comprises 16 residues. Germline assignment: CDR1 LNHDA and CDR2 SQIVND (reference sequence). The CDR3 protein is CASSIRGLGMNTEAFF. In DNA, the CDR3 is TGTGCCAGTAGTATAAGGGGCCTGGGGATGAACACTGAAGCTTTCTTT.

The chain carries TRBV9 and TRBJ2-4; possibly TRBD1 or TRBD2 for D (5 bases each). Trimming shortened V by 2 bases and J by 0 bases, and 12 bases separated the two germline ends. CDR1 and CDR2 (germline): SGDLS, YYNGEE. The CDR3 contains 16 residues. Here the CDR3 DNA reads TGTGCCAGCAGCGTGGGACGGAGTGGAGCCAAAAACATTCAGTACTTC. Protein: CASSVGRSGAKNIQYF.

This clone has a single count. The rearrangement uses TRBV6-6 and TRBJ2-2; perhaps TRBD1 as D (5 bases). CDR1 and CDR2 from the germline V gene are MNHNY and SVGAGI (reference sequence). The CDR3 sequence is 13 residues long. Trimming stripped 7 bases from V and 1 base from J, with 7 bases between. The CDR3 spells CASTDRNTGELFF. The DNA for the CDR3 is TGTGCCAGCACCGACAGGAACACCGGGGAGCTGTTTTTT.

V and J are TRBV5-1 and TRBJ1-1; 7 bases match TRBD1. The trim removed 4 bases at V and 1 base at J, leaving 4 bases unmatched. This CDR3 is built from 14 residues. Per the germline V gene, CDR1 is SGHRS and CDR2 is YFSETQ. The CDR3 protein is CASSPGQSNTEAFF. The CDR3 bases are TGCGCCAGCAGCCCGGGACAGTCGAACACTGAAGCTTTCTTT.

This rearrangement joins TRBV9 to TRBJ2-7; perhaps TRBD2 as D (7 bases). V was clipped by 3 bases and J by 0 bases, with 13 bases between them. This CDR3 comprises 15 residues. The germline V gene has CDR1 SGDLS and CDR2 YYNGEE. CDR3 sequence (DNA): TGTGCCAGCAGCGACGATCGGGGGGCCTCCTACGAGCAGTACTTC. This encodes CASSDDRGASYEQYF. The variable domain in full, with the rest retrieved from reference TRBV9 and TRBJ2-7, is DSGVTQTPKHLITATGQRVTLRCSPRSGDLSVYWYQQSLDQGLQFLIQYYNGEERAKGNILERFSAQQFPDLHSELNLSSLELGDSALYFCASSDDRGASYEQYFGPGTRLTVT.

This clone showed up just once. This chain connects TRBV21-1 to TRBJ2-2; the DNA was not compared with TRBD1, the D call given in the table. TRBV21-1 is marked as a pseudogene. This CDR3 comprises 16 residues. CDR3 coding DNA: TGTGCCAGCAGCTCCCCCGGGACACGGAACACCGGGGAGCTGTTTTTT. This sequence encodes CASSSPGTRNTGELFF.

The chain recombines TRBV9 with TRBJ2-4; tentative D call: TRBD2 (6 bases). The V end lost 4 bases, the J end lost 0 bases, and 14 bases lay between the germline ends. Germline-derived CDR1 and CDR2 are SGDLS and YYNGEE. CDR3 length equals 16 residues. In DNA, the CDR3 is TGTGCCAGCAGCCCTAGGAGGGGACTAGCCAAAAACATTCAGTACTTC. Its translation is CASSPRRGLAKNIQYF.

The chain links TRBV25-1 to TRBJ1-1; perhaps TRBD1 as D (6 bases). The CDR3 consists of 12 residues. Germline CDR1 MGHDK, CDR2 SYGVNS. With 8 bases removed from V and 2 bases from J, the gap between germline ends came to 9 bases. CDR3 sequence (DNA): TGTGCCAGCTCGGGACAAAACACTGAAGCTTTCTTT. As protein: CASSGQNTEAFF. The full variable domain, with the rest looked up from reference TRBV25-1 and TRBJ1-1, is EADIYQTPRYLVIGTGKKITLECSQTMGHDKMYWYQQDPGMELHLIHYSYGVNSTEKGDLSSESTVSRIRTEHFPLTLESARPSHTSQYLCASSGQNTEAFFGQGTRLTVV.

This clone came up once. This chain joins TRBV19 and TRBJ1-4, with 11 bases lining up with TRBD1. The CDR3 is 16 amino acids. The V segment lost 7 bases and the J segment 6 bases; nucleotides outside the gene matches: 10. Germline CDR1 is LNHDA and CDR2 is SQIVND (reference sequence). The CDR3 here is CASTPGTGGRDEKLFF. The DNA for the CDR3 is TGTGCCAGTACTCCCGGGACAGGGGGTAGAGATGAAAAACTGTTTTTT.

This chain links TRBV6-5 with TRBJ2-3; D uncertain. CDR1 is MNHEY, CDR2 SVGAGI, per germline. The V end was cut by 0 bases, the J end by 7 bases, with 11 bases between. The CDR3 runs to 14 residues. The CDR3 reads CASSYSPQANTQYF. The CDR3 bases are TGTGCCAGCAGTTACTCCCCTCAGGCGAATACGCAGTATTTT.

V usage is TRBV27 and J usage is TRBJ2-7, with TRBD1 matching over 7 bases. Germline values: CDR1 MNHEY, CDR2 SMNVEV (reference sequence). J was trimmed by 3 bases and V by 6 bases; bases with no gene match: 5. The CDR3 has 13 residues. Written as DNA, the CDR3 is TGTGCCAGCAGGACAGGGAACGACTACGAGCAGTACTTC. As protein: CASRTGNDYEQYF.

The V and J genes are TRBV13 and TRBJ2-7; D possibly corresponds to TRBD2 (7 bases). Germline CDR1 is PRHDT and CDR2 is FYEKMQ (reference sequence). V lost 0 bases and J 5 bases, leaving 14 bases between the germline ends. The CDR3 runs 15 residues. CDR3 nucleotides: TGTGCCAGCAGCTTAGGAGGGGGGGGGCCCCACGAGCAGTACTTC. As protein: CASSLGGGGPHEQYF.

J is TRBJ2-7 and V is TRBV9, with 9 nucleotides matching TRBD2. Germline V gene sequence: CDR1 SGDLS, CDR2 YYNGEE. The CDR3 contains 15 residues. The trim removed 4 bases at V and 0 bases at J, leaving 5 bases unmatched. Here the CDR3 DNA reads TGTGCCAGCAGCCCAGAGGGACTAGCCTCCTACGAGCAGTACTTC. Translating gives CASSPEGLASYEQYF.

This clone was detected only a few times. This sequence joins TRBV19 and TRBJ1-2, with D possibly matching TRBD1 (6 bases). This CDR3 has 15 residues. The V gene lost 9 bases and the J gene lost 4 bases, with 21 bases spanning the gap. Germline V lookup: CDR1 LNHDA, CDR2 SQIVND (reference sequence). The CDR3 DNA is TGTGCCAGCTTGGACCGACGAGGGGGGTCCTATGGCTACACCTTC. This translates into CASLDRRGGSYGYTF.